This T cell receptor (beta chain) was recorded in a study of CD8+CD57+ T cells in acquired aplastic anemia (dated by TCRdb to between 2017 and 2018). With respect to the entire study: Extracted DNA from sorted CD4+ and CD8+ cells averaged approximately 3 ug, ranging from about 0.18 to 27.4 ug. For healthy donor samples, the average read count was about 10.8 million for CD4+ cells and approximately 11 million for CD8+ cells. Points the paper makes about the study in general: Approximately 27 CD8+ CDR3 sequences were found in both patients and controls but appeared to be highly expressed in patients and within the immunodominant clones of the patients. Between patients and healthy controls, no significant difference in CD8+ Simpson's diversity was found (P=0.060).

Profiling of TCR beta VDJ combinations and CDR3 sequences used genomic DNA as the template. An Illumina HiSeq 2000 was the platform used for TCR repertoire sequencing. Processing in the source paper ran as follows. Repertoire assessment relied on Simpson's diversity index, CDR3 size and DJ length profiles, and TRBV/TRBJ rearrangement plots. The most abundant DNA sequence in the deep sequencing data was defined as the immunodominant clone. CDR3 amino acid sequences were screened for sharing across subjects and were compared with published repertoires and the VDJdb database. TCRdb's own reprocessing of the public reads used fastp at Q25 and MiXCR and kept productive beta chains. One record per CDR3 amino acid sequence lists the most common genes and DNA. These V and J calls are TCRdb output, not the study's own analysis. For this sample there are some 190,000 distinct CDR3 sequences; approximately 46% appear just once. In total, the top ten clones hold approximately 2.9% of the sample.

As concerns this clonotype: What this receptor recognizes is not known. Base qualities are missing; no much larger clone stands one base away.

TCR repertoires of sorted CD4+ and CD8+ blood T cells from severe aplastic anemia patients and healthy subjects were deep-sequenced in the study. Ficoll-Paque density gradient centrifugation was used to isolate peripheral blood mononuclear cells. Before DNA extraction, CD4+ and CD8+ T cells were sorted by FACS or by magnetic beads. CDR1 ENHRY and CDR2 SYGVKD are derived from the germline V gene. The junction carries 16 bases between V and J, which are trimmed by 4 bases and 6 bases respectively. Spanning cysteine to phenylalanine, the CDR3 consists of 14 amino acids. Left in the record is the CDR3 DNA by itself, 42 bases read in frame from the first base.

Here the chain combines TRBV10-3 and TRBJ2-7; tentative D gene TRBD2, with 6 bases matching. This sequence was found in a human donor in good health. The specimen was sorted CD4+, CD8+, or CD8+CD57+ T cells (not recorded which) from PBMCs. The nucleotide sequence is TGTGCCATCAGTGCGTTACCTAGGGGAGGCGAGCAGTACTTC. This translates into CAISALPRGGEQYF.